Listed below are T cell receptor beta chains from one sample, sequenced in a study of blood T cell repertoires in COVID-19. Assay used: immunoSEQ multiplex PCR; TCRdb lists only in-frame clones, some missing. The sample has 350,000 to 550,000 clones, roughly 89% seen once; the top ten hold roughly 4.3%. The material sequenced was peripheral blood. The receptors come from a woman in her thirties with acute or convalescent COVID-19. The conserved cysteine and the conserved F or W are not part of the CDR3 here. Fields, in order: J gene, CDR3 length, D gene, V gene, CDR3 protein. The D gene is left open where the match is weak.

>TRBJ1-5|17|TRBD1|TRBV19
ASSSSHPDRGLINQPQH
>TRBJ1-2|9|-|TRBV19
ASSLRFSYT
>TRBJ2-7|12|-|TRBV3-1/TRBV3-2
ASSQAWDNYEQY
>TRBJ1-2|13|TRBD1|TRBV6-5
ASSYLPGQGYGYT
>TRBJ2-7|16|TRBD1|TRBV18
ASSPPNPRQGRKNEQY
>TRBJ2-2|14|TRBD1|TRBV3-1/TRBV3-2
ASSQPLRDRTGELF
>TRBJ2-2|12|TRBD1|TRBV29-1
SVPGQDDTGELF
>TRBJ1-6|12|-|TRBV7-9
ASSLEGVGSPLH
>TRBJ1-1|11|-|TRBV29-1
SVNSVQRFEAF
>TRBJ1-6|11|-|TRBV10-3
ATRRLDNSPLH
>TRBJ1-2|14|-|TRBV11-2
ASSLDSGIVGYGYT
>TRBJ2-1|13|-|TRBV7-9
ASSLGGGDYNEQF
>TRBJ2-7|11|TRBD1|TRBV19
ASSSGQSYEQY
>TRBJ2-2|13|TRBD2|TRBV9
ASSQLAGNTGELF
>TRBJ2-7|14|TRBD1|TRBV28
ASSPLGDRASGEQY
>TRBJ2-7|13|-|TRBV14
ASSLPGAKVHEQY
>TRBJ2-2|14|-|TRBV5-4
ASSKNRERDTGELF
>TRBJ2-7|12|TRBD1|TRBV28
ASRSRTGLGEQY
>TRBJ1-1|11|-|TRBV19
ASSIAAGPEAF
>TRBJ2-7|11|TRBD1|TRBV28
ASTDRLTYEQY
>TRBJ2-7|14|TRBD1|TRBV19
ASSIGPGQGANEQY
>TRBJ1-2|11|-|TRBV3-1/TRBV3-2
ASSPSPRDGYT
>TRBJ1-5|12|-|TRBV6-6
ASGGQGLDQPQH
>TRBJ2-7|12|TRBD1|TRBV9
ASSVGDSTYEQY
>TRBJ2-7|12|-|TRBV7-6
ASSEDTSPGEQY
>TRBJ1-2|12|TRBD1|TRBV28
ASRTTGRVYGYT
>TRBJ2-2|12|TRBD1|TRBV29-1
SVKGQTNTGELF
>TRBJ1-5|14|-|TRBV20-1
SASSDGLTYNQPQH
>TRBJ1-1|12|-|TRBV6-5
ASRPTVGLVGAF
>TRBJ2-5|11|-|TRBV24-1
ATSDLPAGTQY
>TRBJ2-6|12|-|TRBV5-1
ASTQGSGANVLT
>TRBJ1-1|11|-|TRBV6-5
ATRGTMNTEAF
>TRBJ2-2|19|-|TRBV7-5
VRSLYQWCRDEDKDTGELF
>TRBJ2-1|14|TRBD2|TRBV9
ASSSTSGGARNEQF
>TRBJ2-1|13|TRBD1|TRBV19
ASTKRGTVRNEQF
>TRBJ2-7|12|-|TRBV7-9
ASSSSGTSYEQY
>TRBJ1-2|11|-|TRBV5-1
ASSLVTDNGYT
>TRBJ2-3|11|TRBD2|TRBV7-3
ASSLTGSGTQY
>TRBJ1-1|11|-|TRBV29-1
SATQGSGTEAF
>TRBJ1-2|11|TRBD1|TRBV9
ASRGTGNYGYT
>TRBJ2-5|9|-|TRBV6-6
ASSREETQY
>TRBJ2-1|10|-|TRBV18
ASSPEHNEQF
>TRBJ2-2|10|-|TRBV10-3
AIGRSTGELF
>TRBJ1-1|10|-|TRBV14
ASSHMYTEAF
>TRBJ2-3|11|TRBD2|TRBV6-6
ASSGGATDTQY
>TRBJ2-7|12|-|TRBV7-6
ASSLGQISYEQY
>TRBJ1-6|13|TRBD1|TRBV6-6
ASSYLRDSNSPLH
>TRBJ2-1|12|TRBD1|TRBV13
ASSRQGGNNEQF
>TRBJ1-2|13|TRBD1|TRBV30
AWSVVPGGPYGYT
>TRBJ1-6|14|TRBD1|TRBV5-1
ASSLGAGGSNSPLH
>TRBJ1-1|13|-|TRBV6-5
ASSYSRRGDTEAF